One sample yielded the 25 T cell receptor beta chains listed below, sequenced in a study of T cells in Graves' hyperthyroidism and ophthalmopathy (dated by TCRdb to the late 2010s). Receptor amplification or capture employed multiplex PCR. TCRdb shows the sequencer as Illumina HiSeq 2000. Amplification of TCR beta CDR3 regions was carried out from RNA transcripts. The TCR CDR3 was subjected to a first round of RT-PCR using the HTBI primer set and the Qiagen OneStep RT-PCR kit. TCRdb passed the public sequencing reads through fastp at Q25 and MiXCR, retaining productive beta sequences. Rows are combined by CDR3 protein, so each entry shows the most common genes and DNA. The sample includes roughly 700,000 distinct CDR3 sequences, with approximately 15% observed a single time. Roughly a sixth of the sample is held by the ten biggest clonotypes. Sequenced sample: blood. Source of these receptors: a man aged 45-65 years with Graves' hyperthyroidism.

The sample holds a few counts of this clonotype. The rearrangement links TRBV7-9 to TRBJ2-7; D is possibly TRBD1 (6 bases). CDR3 length: 13 residues. V dropped 3 bases and J dropped 3 bases, with 9 bases sitting between them. Germline CDR1 is SEHNR and CDR2 is FQNEAQ (reference sequence). CDR3 DNA: TGTGCCAGCAGCTTGGGACATCGCTACGAGCAGTACTTC. Its protein product is CASSLGHRYEQYF. Drawing the rest from reference TRBV7-9 and TRBJ2-7, the complete variable domain is DTGVSQNPRHKITKRGQNVTFRCDPISEHNRLYWYRQTLGQGPEFLTYFQNEAQLEKSRLLSDRFSAERPKGSFSTLEIQRTEQGDSAMYLCASSLGHRYEQYFGPGTRLTVT.

Note on this clonotype: Relative to the germline gene, one junction end is altered; a read error may explain this. The chain links TRBV4-1 to TRBJ2-5; either TRBD1 or TRBD2 may fit D (5 bases each). In germline, CDR1 is MGHRA, CDR2 YSYEKL. This CDR3 region has 16 residues. This CDR3 is CASSPMGRGEQETQYF. As DNA, the CDR3 is TGTGCCAGCAGCCCAATGGGGAGAGGGGAACAAGAGACCCAGTACTTC.

This clonotype was counted only a few times. V and J are TRBV18 and TRBJ1-5, with D possibly being TRBD1 (5 bases). The germline V gene encodes CDR1 KGHSH and CDR2 LQKENI. The CDR3 consists of 16 residues. Trimming stripped 6 bases from V and 5 bases from J, with 20 bases between. The CDR3 protein is CASSTGSPDSHQPQHF. CDR3 sequence (DNA): TGTGCCAGCTCCACCGGAAGCCCAGACAGTCATCAGCCCCAGCATTTT.

This sequence joins TRBV7-6 and TRBJ1-1; D gene unclear. This CDR3 spans 15 amino acids. In germline, CDR1 is SGHVS, CDR2 FNYEAQ. Trimming shortened V by 5 bases and J by 0 bases, and 13 bases separated the two germline ends. Written as DNA, the CDR3 is TGTGCCAGCAGCGCCAAACAGAATCTGAACACTGAAGCTTTCTTT. Amino acids: CASSAKQNLNTEAFF.

Many counts were recorded for this clonotype. The J gene is TRBJ2-2, the V gene TRBV6-2 or TRBV6-3; 8 bases map to TRBD2. The length of the CDR3 is 15 residues. V lost 4 bases and J lost 3; bases outside the gene matches: 4. The V gene's germline CDR1 is MNHEY and CDR2 SVGEGT. CDR3 bases: TGTGCCAGCAGTTTACTAGCGGCTTACACCGGGGAGCTGTTTTTT. It is translated as CASSLLAAYTGELFF.

There are many counts of this clonotype. The chain recombines TRBV28 with TRBJ2-1; D not resolved. Germline CDR1 is MDHEN and CDR2 is SYDVKM. The CDR3 has 12 residues. Deletions cut 8 bases from V and 8 bases from J, with 13 bases between. The DNA of the CDR3 is TGTGCCAGCTCTCCCGTAAGCTATGAGCAGTTCTTC. It yields the protein CASSPVSYEQFF.

This clonotype was detected many times. The chain combines TRBV2 with TRBJ2-3; D gene uncertain. Germline CDR1 is SNHLY and CDR2 is FYNNEI. CDR3 length equals 11 residues. Trimming removed 6 bases at V and 3 bases at J, with 4 bases between. CDR3 residues: CASRITDTQYF. Written as DNA, the CDR3 is TGTGCCAGCAGAATAACAGATACGCAGTATTTT.

A few counts support this clonotype. The chain combines TRBV6-1 with TRBJ1-4, with D possibly being TRBD1 (5 bases). V was clipped by 4 bases and J by 6 bases, with 15 bases between them. This CDR3 spans 15 amino acids. The germline gives CDR1 MNHNS, CDR2 SASEGT. CDR3 loop: CASSGRTSRDEKLFF. Written as DNA, the CDR3 is TGTGCCAGCAGTGGAAGAACCAGCAGGGATGAAAAACTGTTTTTT.

This clonotype was seen more than once but under ten times. The chain links TRBV18 to TRBJ1-5; no firm D call. The V and J ends lost 2 bases and 6 bases respectively, with 17 bases between them. The CDR3 length is 16 residues. CDR1 KGHSH and CDR2 LQKENI come from the germline V gene. The CDR3 spells CASSPSSGKGIQPQHF. The CDR3 nucleotides are TGTGCCAGCTCACCATCTAGCGGGAAGGGCATTCAGCCCCAGCATTTT.

This chain's CDR3 is CASSLEAYRGTRDTQYF. The CDR3 DNA follows: TGTGCCAGCAGCTTAGAGGCCTACAGGGGAACCCGAGATACGCAGTATTTT. The rearrangement uses TRBV7-9 and TRBJ2-3, with TRBD1 identical over 7 bases. The CDR3 is 17 amino acids. Germline trimming cut 1 base from V and 5 bases from J; bases unmatched to any gene: 12. The germline gives CDR1 SEHNR, CDR2 FQNEAQ (reference sequence).

Only a few counts were recorded for this clonotype. The rearrangement links TRBV4-1 to TRBJ2-5, with D possibly called TRBD1 or TRBD2 (5 bases each). The germline CDR1 and CDR2 sequences are MGHRA and YSYEKL. V was pared by 3 bases and J by 7 bases, with 27 bases between. This CDR3 is 18 amino acids long. CDR3 protein: CASSHVSIREGPEGTQYF. CDR3 coding DNA: TGCGCCAGCAGCCACGTGAGCATTAGAGAGGGGCCTGAAGGGACCCAGTACTTC.

This chain uses TRBV10-1 with TRBJ1-2; D remains ambiguous. The V end lost 3 bases, the J end lost 4 bases, and 9 bases lay between the germline ends. The length of the CDR3 is 13 residues. Germline V lookup: CDR1 WNHNN, CDR2 SYGVQD (reference sequence). The CDR3 DNA is TGCGCCAGCAGTGATTCAGAGCCCTATGGCTACACCTTC. It is translated as CASSDSEPYGYTF.

With regard to this clonotype: A much larger clone lies one base from this, so it may be a read error. The V gene is TRBV9, the J gene TRBJ2-1; TRBD1 agrees at 10 bases. Germline CDR1 SGDLS, CDR2 YYNGEE. This CDR3 comprises 17 residues. DNA of the CDR3: TGTGTCAGCAGCGTAGCTTTTGGGACAGGGGATTACAATGAGCAGTTCTTC. As protein: CVSSVAFGTGDYNEQFF.

The CDR3 region has the DNA TGTGCCAGCAGCCAAATCGTCCAGGGCCAAGCTTTCTTT. Protein product: CASSQIVQGQAFF. V and J are TRBV3-1 and TRBJ1-1; D is perhaps TRBD1 (5 bases). V gave up 2 bases and J gave up 9 bases, with 13 bases separating them. The CDR3 spans 13 residues. Germline CDR1 LGHDT, CDR2 YNNKEL (reference sequence).

This clonotype showed up many times. The chain combines TRBV27 with TRBJ1-1, with unresolved D. Germline values: CDR1 MNHEY, CDR2 SMNVEV (reference sequence). Trimming pared 3 bases from V and 3 bases from J, leaving 17 bases between. The CDR3 runs to 16 residues. The CDR3 region is CASSFSPGRPHTEAFF. The CDR3 bases are TGTGCCAGCAGTTTCAGTCCGGGAAGACCGCACACTGAAGCTTTCTTT.

The chain couples TRBV18 to TRBJ1-1, with TRBD1 as a possible D gene (5 bases). The V end was cut by 2 bases, the J end by 3 bases, with 13 bases between. Germline lookup yields CDR1 KGHSH and CDR2 LQKENI. There are 15 residues in the CDR3. As DNA, the CDR3 is TGTGCCAGCTCACCAGGTGCCTTGGGGGACACTGAAGCTTTCTTT. Residues: CASSPGALGDTEAFF.

This clonotype was recorded many times. The chain uses TRBV12-3 or TRBV12-4 and TRBJ2-2, with D possibly matching TRBD1 (6 bases). Trimming removed 2 bases from V and 5 bases from J, with 12 bases in between. This CDR3 has 15 amino acids. The CDR3 here is CASSLRPQGTGELFF. The CDR3 DNA reads TGTGCCAGCAGTTTAAGGCCCCAGGGGACCGGGGAGCTGTTTTTT.

This clonotype has at least ten counts. This sequence joins TRBV10-3 and TRBJ2-7, with a weak D call TRBD2 (5 bases). V gave up 7 bases and J gave up 5 bases, with 15 bases separating them. The V gene's germline CDR1 is ENHRY and CDR2 SYGVKD. The CDR3 loop spans 13 amino acids. The CDR3 DNA sequence: TGTGCCATCATTGGCGACCTTAGCGACGAGCAGTACTTC. Protein sequence: CAIIGDLSDEQYF.

This clonotype showed up many times. This chain links TRBV10-1 with TRBJ1-1; the D is unclear. The CDR3 extends over 14 amino acids. Between the trimmed V and J ends, which lost 0 bases and 1 base, there was a span of 6 bases. Germline lookup yields CDR1 WNHNN and CDR2 SYGVQD (reference sequence). The CDR3 bases are TGCGCCAGCAGTGAGTCGTTAGCGAACACTGAAGCTTTCTTT. It codes for CASSESLANTEAFF.

This clonotype was counted at least ten times. This chain uses TRBV11-1 with TRBJ2-5; 7 positions match TRBD2. Germline V CDR1 and CDR2: SGHAT, FQDESV (reference sequence). The CDR3 sequence is 15 residues long. The V and J ends lost 1 base and 6 bases, in that order; junction bases with no gene match: 8. This CDR3 reads CASSLEFSAGKTQYF. CDR3 nucleotide sequence: TGTGCCAGCAGCTTAGAATTTTCAGCGGGGAAGACCCAGTACTTC.

This CDR3 is CASVIRDSSYNEQFF. CDR3 nucleotide sequence: TGTGCTAGTGTTATCCGGGACTCTTCCTACAATGAGCAGTTCTTC. The chain combines TRBV12-5 with TRBJ2-1; D is possibly TRBD2 (6 bases). CDR1 and CDR2 from the germline V gene are LGHNT and FRNRAP. The CDR3 runs 15 residues. V was trimmed by 7 bases and J by 1 base, leaving 14 bases between them.

This clonotype was counted only a few times. This chain's CDR3 is CASSYRSPNEKLFF. CDR3 nucleotides: TGTGCCAGCAGCTACAGGAGCCCTAATGAAAAACTGTTTTTT. The chain employs TRBV7-9 and TRBJ1-4, with D maybe TRBD1 (5 bases). Trimming removed 4 bases at V and 3 bases at J, with 9 bases between. Germline V lookup: CDR1 SEHNR, CDR2 FQNEAQ (reference sequence). The CDR3 loop spans 14 amino acids.

This clonotype was counted at least ten times. The V and J genes are TRBV6-1 and TRBJ1-4; a possible D gene is TRBD1 (5 bases). Trimming stripped 4 bases from V and 8 bases from J, with 17 bases between. CDR1 and CDR2 from the germline V gene are MNHNS and SASEGT. The CDR3 runs to 15 residues. CDR3 DNA: TGTGCCAGCAGTGCCCCTCGGGACCTTGGAGAAAAACTGTTTTTT. Protein product: CASSAPRDLGEKLFF.

In this sample, this clonotype turned up a few times. CDR3 DNA sequence: TGCGCCAGCAGCTTGGATAGTGGTAGTGCTGAGCAGTTCTTC. Amino acids: CASSLDSGSAEQFF. This chain connects TRBV5-1 to TRBJ2-1; D remains ambiguous. V gave up 0 bases and J gave up 9 bases, with 13 bases separating them. This CDR3 has 14 residues. Germline loops: CDR1 SGHRS, CDR2 YFSETQ.

This clonotype was seen a handful of times. A much bigger clone sits one base away, suggesting this may be a read error. The J gene is TRBJ2-3, the V gene TRBV2; TRBD2 is a possible D gene (5 bases). The CDR3 runs to 14 residues. The germline CDR1 and CDR2 sequences are SNHLY and FYNNEI. DNA of the CDR3: TGTGTCAGCACCCTGGGCGAGGGCTCAGATACGCAGTATTTT. The encoded protein is CVSTLGEGSDTQYF.